This TCR beta chain comes out of a study of blood T cells in healthy people across ages. Looked up from germline, CDR1 is DFQATT and CDR2 is SNEGSKA (reference sequence). V was clipped by 3 bases and J by 4 bases; unmatched bases: 15. The CDR3 length is 18 residues. Comment on this clonotype: Its antigen is as yet unknown.

Findings and caveats of the study: Long-lived donors carried more naive CD4+ cells and greater diversity than aged donors.

Primers used in a second PCR of about 7 to 12 cycles were a sample-barcoded 5' primer and a J-beta primer mix. Each CDR3 protein is one row after TCRdb ran MiXCR on the 5' RACE reads. This sample has fewer than 2 million distinct CDR3 sequences, with 35% to 50% found just once. The sequence came from a human donor in good health. The chain links TRBV20-1 to TRBJ1-6; 7 bases align to TRBD1. The sample taken for sequencing was blood. The CDR3 nucleotides are TGCAGTGCTAGGGGCCACGAGGGGGCGTTGGGATATAATTCACCCCTCCACTTT. This codes for CSARGHEGALGYNSPLHF.